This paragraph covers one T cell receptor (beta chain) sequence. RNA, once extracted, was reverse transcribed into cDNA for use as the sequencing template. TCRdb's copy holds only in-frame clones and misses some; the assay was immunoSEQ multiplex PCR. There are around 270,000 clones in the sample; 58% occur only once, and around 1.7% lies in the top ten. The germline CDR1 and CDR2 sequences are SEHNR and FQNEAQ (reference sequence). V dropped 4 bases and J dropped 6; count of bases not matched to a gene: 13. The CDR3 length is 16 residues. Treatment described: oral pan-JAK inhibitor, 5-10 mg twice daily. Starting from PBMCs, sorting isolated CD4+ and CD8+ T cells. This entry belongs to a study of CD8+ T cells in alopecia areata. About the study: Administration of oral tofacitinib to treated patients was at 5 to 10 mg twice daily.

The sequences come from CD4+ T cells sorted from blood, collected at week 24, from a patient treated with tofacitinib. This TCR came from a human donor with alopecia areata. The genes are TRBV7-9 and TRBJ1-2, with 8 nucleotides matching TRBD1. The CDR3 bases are TGTGCCAGCAGCTCCAAAACCGGGACAGGCATCGATGGCTACACCTTC. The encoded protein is CASSSKTGTGIDGYTF. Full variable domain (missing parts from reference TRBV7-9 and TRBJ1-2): DTGVSQNPRHKITKRGQNVTFRCDPISEHNRLYWYRQTLGQGPEFLTYFQNEAQLEKSRLLSDRFSAERPKGSFSTLEIQRTEQGDSAMYLCASSSKTGTGIDGYTFGSGTRLTVV.